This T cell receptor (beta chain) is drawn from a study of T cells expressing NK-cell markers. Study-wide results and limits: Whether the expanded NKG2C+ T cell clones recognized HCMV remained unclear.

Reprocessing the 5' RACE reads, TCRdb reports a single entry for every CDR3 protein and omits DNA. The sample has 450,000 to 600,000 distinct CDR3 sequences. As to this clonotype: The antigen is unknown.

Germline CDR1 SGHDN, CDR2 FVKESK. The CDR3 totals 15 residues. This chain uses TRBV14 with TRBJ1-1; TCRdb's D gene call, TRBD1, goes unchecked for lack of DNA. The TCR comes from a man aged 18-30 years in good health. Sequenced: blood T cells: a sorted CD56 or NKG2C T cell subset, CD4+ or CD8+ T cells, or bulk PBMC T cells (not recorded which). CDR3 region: CASSRTGTANTEAFF.